One sample yielded the 2 T cell receptor beta chains listed below, sequenced in a study of cytomegalovirus exposure and HLA in healthy donors. Researchers ran the PCR with 60 Vbeta and 13 Jbeta primers. TCRdb keeps only in-frame clones here, not all; method: immunoSEQ multiplex PCR. The data contain around 130,000 clones, roughly four fifths of them singletons. The sequenced material came from PBMCs. The receptors were sampled from a man under 40 in good health and CMV-seronegative.

V and J are TRBV5-6 and TRBJ1-2; TRBD1 matches 7 bases. The germline gives CDR1 SGHDT, CDR2 YYEEEE. This CDR3 comprises 14 residues. Unmatched junction bases numbered 9, after V lost 6 bases and J lost 4 bases. The CDR3, as DNA: TGTGCCAGCAACCGGGACAGCTCCGTCTATGGCTACACCTTC. Amino acid sequence: CASNRDSSVYGYTF.

The chain recombines TRBV28 with TRBJ1-1; TRBD1 matches 8 bases. The CDR3 totals 15 residues. Looked up from germline, CDR1 is MDHEN and CDR2 is SYDVKM. Trimming at V came to 5 bases and at J to 5 bases, leaving 10 bases not matched to a gene. As DNA, the CDR3 is TGTGCCAGCAGTGCAGGGGGCGGTAGGAAAACTGAAGCTTTCTTT. It encodes CASSAGGGRKTEAFF.